This T cell receptor beta chain was obtained from a study of cytomegalovirus exposure and HLA in healthy donors. CDR3 size: 12 residues. Germline V gives CDR1 LNHDA, CDR2 SQIVND (reference sequence). Between the trimmed V and J ends, which lost 7 bases and 3 bases, there was a span of 9 bases. Study outcomes and limitations: A later analysis linked a missense DCLRE1C variant to TCR beta V- and J-gene trimming.

Primers: 60 Vbeta forward and 13 Jbeta reverse. Assay: immunoSEQ multiplex PCR; the TCRdb copy retains only in-frame clones and omits some. The sample lists 90,000 to 130,000 clones, around three quarters occurring once. Donors sampled were nominally healthy, though unrecorded immune exposures were likely. On this clone itself: The antigen remains undetermined.

The TCR was taken from a woman in her 30s in good health and CMV-seronegative. The sequenced material came from PBMCs. The V call is TRBV19, the J call TRBJ1-2, with a weak D call TRBD1 (6 bases). CDR3 coding DNA: TGTGCCAGTAAGGACAGACACTATGGCTACACCTTC. This gives the protein CASKDRHYGYTF.